The clone carrying this T cell receptor (beta chain) turned up a few times. Its matching antigen is unknown. The data were taken from a study of response to subunit inactivated influenza vaccine. Using its own MiXCR run on the RT-PCR reads, TCRdb lists one record per CDR3 protein. The data show about 700,000 distinct CDR3 sequences, with around 13% seen just once and less than 8.5% held by the top ten. General study results and limits: That few new T cells are recruited by each seasonal influenza vaccination was the authors' suggestion.

The germline CDR1 and CDR2 sequences are DFQATT and SNEGSKA (reference sequence). The CDR3 sequence is 15 residues long. J was trimmed by 1 base and V by 3 bases; bases with no gene match: 7. This clonotype was sampled from a man aged 50 or older who received an inactivated influenza vaccine. This specimen was PBMCs from blood, taken 14 days before vaccination. The V gene is TRBV20-1, the J gene TRBJ2-3; TRBD1 matches at 7 bases. CDR3 loop: CSASGLGTGTDTQYF. CDR3 nucleotides: TGCAGTGCTAGCGGACTCGGGACAGGCACAGATACGCAGTATTTT.